The clone carrying this TCR beta chain was seen ten or more times. Its antigen is still unknown. The method for making cDNA was 5'RACE, and it used 10-nucleotide random UMIs. TCRdb independently ran MiXCR on the 5' RACE reads; one entry per CDR3 protein. The sample contains approximately 50,000 distinct CDR3 sequences, roughly 3.5% of which appear only once. The sample comes from a study of neurological immune-mediated disorders. The V and J ends lost 8 bases and 8 bases, in that order; junction bases with no gene match: 8. The CDR3 is made up of 12 amino acids. Germline V gives CDR1 MDHEN, CDR2 SYDVKM. The study's findings and limits: Phylogenetic grouping assigned the repertoires of 18 of 34 multiple sclerosis patients to a single related-CDR3 cluster, which may represent a signature. It was HTLV-1-associated myelopathy that showed the most TCR clonal expansion, while multiple sclerosis showed the least, falling below healthy controls.

The source is a man aged 25 to 45 with multiple sclerosis. The chain joins TRBV28 to TRBJ1-2; 7 nucleotides match TRBD1. The source material was PBMCs. The DNA of the CDR3 is TGTGCCAGCCGAGACAGGGCGAGGGGCTACACCTTC. Its protein product is CASRDRARGYTF.